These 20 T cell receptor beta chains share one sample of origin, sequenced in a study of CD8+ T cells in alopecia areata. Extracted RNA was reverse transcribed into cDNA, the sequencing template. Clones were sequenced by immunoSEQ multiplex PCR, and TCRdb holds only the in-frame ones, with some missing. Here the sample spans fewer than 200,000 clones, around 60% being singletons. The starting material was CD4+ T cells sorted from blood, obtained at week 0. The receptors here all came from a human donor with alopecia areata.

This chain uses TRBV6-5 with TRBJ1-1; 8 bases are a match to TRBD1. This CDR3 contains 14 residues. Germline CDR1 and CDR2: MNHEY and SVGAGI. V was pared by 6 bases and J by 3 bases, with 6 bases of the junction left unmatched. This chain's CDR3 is CASSTYRGDTEAFF. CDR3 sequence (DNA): TGTGCCAGCAGCACCTACAGGGGGGACACTGAAGCTTTCTTT.

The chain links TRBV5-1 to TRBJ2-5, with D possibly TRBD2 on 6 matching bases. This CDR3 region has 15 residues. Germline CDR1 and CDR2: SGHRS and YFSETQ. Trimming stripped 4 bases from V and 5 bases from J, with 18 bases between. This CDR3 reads CASSALAGMTETQYF. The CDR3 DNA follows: TGCGCCAGCAGCGCGTTGGCGGGGATGACGGAGACCCAGTACTTC. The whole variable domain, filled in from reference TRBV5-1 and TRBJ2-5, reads KAGVTQTPRYLIKTRGQQVTLSCSPISGHRSVSWYQQTPGQGLQFLFEYFSETQRNKGNFPGRFSGRQFSNSRSEMNVSTLELGDSALYLCASSALAGMTETQYFGPGTRLLVL.

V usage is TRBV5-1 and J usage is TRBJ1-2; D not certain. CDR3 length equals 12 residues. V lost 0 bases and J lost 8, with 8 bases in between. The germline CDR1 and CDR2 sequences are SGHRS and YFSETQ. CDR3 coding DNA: TGCGCCAGCAGCTTGGACCGTTGGGGCTACACCTTC. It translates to CASSLDRWGYTF.

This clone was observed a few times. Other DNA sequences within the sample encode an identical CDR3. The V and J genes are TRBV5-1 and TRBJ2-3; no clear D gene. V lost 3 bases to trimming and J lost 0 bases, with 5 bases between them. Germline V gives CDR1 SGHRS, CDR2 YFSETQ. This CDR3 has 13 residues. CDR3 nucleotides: TGCGCCAGCAGCTCCCCGAGCACAGATACGCAGTATTTT. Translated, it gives CASSSPSTDTQYF.

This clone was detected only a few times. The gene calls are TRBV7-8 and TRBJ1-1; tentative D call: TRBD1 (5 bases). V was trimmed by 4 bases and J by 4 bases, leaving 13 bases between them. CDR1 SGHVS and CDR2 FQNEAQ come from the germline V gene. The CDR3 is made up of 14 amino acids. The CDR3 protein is CASSWGRTGTEAFF. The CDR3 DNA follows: TGTGCCAGCAGCTGGGGCCGGACGGGCACTGAAGCTTTCTTT.

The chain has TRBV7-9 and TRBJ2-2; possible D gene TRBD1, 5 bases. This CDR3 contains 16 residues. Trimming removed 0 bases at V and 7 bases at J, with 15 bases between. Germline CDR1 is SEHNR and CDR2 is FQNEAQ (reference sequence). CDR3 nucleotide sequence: TGTGCCAGCAGCTTAGCAGGGGCAGGACCGGGCGGGGAGCTGTTTTTT. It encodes CASSLAGAGPGGELFF.

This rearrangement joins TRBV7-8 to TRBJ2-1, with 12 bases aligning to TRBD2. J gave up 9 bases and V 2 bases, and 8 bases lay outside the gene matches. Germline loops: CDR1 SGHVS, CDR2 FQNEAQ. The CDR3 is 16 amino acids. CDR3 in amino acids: CASSLSRGLAGIEQFF. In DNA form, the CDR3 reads TGTGCCAGCAGCTTATCTCGAGGACTAGCGGGGATTGAGCAGTTCTTC.

The CDR3 nucleotides read TGCAGCGTTGAAGGCGGACTAGCGATAAATACGCAGTATTTT. As protein: CSVEGGLAINTQYF. The chain uses TRBV29-1 and TRBJ2-3, with 9 bases aligning to TRBD2. Unmatched junction bases numbered 6, after V lost 1 base and J lost 7 bases. The germline V gene encodes CDR1 SQVTM and CDR2 ANQGSEA. The CDR3 consists of 14 residues.

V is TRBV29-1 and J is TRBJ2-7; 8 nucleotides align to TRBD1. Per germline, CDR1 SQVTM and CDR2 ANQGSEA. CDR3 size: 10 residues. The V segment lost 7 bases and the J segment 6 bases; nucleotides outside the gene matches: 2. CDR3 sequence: CSATGGEQYF. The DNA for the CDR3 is TGCAGCGCCACAGGGGGCGAGCAGTACTTC.

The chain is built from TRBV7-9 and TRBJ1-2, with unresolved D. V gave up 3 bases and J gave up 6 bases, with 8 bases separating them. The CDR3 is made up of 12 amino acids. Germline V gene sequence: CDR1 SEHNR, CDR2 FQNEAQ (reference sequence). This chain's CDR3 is CASSFGRDGYTF. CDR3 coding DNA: TGTGCCAGCAGCTTCGGAAGGGATGGCTACACCTTC.

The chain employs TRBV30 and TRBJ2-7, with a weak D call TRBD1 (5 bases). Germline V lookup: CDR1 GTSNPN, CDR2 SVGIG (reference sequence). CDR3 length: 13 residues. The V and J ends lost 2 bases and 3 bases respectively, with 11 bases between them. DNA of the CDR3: TGTGCCTGGAGTAGGGGAATGGGCTACGAGCAGTACTTC. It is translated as CAWSRGMGYEQYF. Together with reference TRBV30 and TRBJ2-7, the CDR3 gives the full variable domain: SQTIHQWPATLVQPVGSPLSLECTVEGTSNPNLYWYRQAAGRGLQLLFYSVGIGQISSEVPQNLSASRPQDRQFILSSKKLLLSDSGFYLCAWSRGMGYEQYFGPGTRLTVT.

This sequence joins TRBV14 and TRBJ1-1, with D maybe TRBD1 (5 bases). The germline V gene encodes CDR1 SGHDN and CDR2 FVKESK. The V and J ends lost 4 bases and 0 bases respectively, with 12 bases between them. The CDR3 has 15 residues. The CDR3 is CASSPGTAMNTEAFF. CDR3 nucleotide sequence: TGTGCCAGCAGCCCGGGGACGGCGATGAACACTGAAGCTTTCTTT.

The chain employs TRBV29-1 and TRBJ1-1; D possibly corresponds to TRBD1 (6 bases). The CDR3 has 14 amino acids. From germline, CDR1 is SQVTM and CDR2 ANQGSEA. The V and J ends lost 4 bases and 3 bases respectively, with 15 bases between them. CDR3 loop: CSVVRGRRDTEAFF. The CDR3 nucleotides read TGCAGCGTTGTACGGGGGCGTAGGGACACTGAAGCTTTCTTT. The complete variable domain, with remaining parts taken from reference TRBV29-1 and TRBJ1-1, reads SAVISQKPSRDICQRGTSLTIQCQVDSQVTMMFWYRQQPGQSLTLIATANQGSEATYESGFVIDKFPISRPNLTFSTLTVSNMSPEDSSIYLCSVVRGRRDTEAFFGQGTRLTVV.

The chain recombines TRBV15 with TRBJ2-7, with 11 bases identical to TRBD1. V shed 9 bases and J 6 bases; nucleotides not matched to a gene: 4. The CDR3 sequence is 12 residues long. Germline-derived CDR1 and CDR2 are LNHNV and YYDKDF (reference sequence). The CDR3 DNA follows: TGTGCCACATCGGGGACAGGGGGCGAGCAGTACTTC. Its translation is CATSGTGGEQYF.

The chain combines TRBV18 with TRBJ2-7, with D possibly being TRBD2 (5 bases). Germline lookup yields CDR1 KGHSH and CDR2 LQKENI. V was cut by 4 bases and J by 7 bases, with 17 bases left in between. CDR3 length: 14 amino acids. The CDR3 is CASSLGRDLGEQYF. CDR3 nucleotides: TGTGCCAGCTCACTCGGACGGGATTTAGGTGAGCAGTACTTC.

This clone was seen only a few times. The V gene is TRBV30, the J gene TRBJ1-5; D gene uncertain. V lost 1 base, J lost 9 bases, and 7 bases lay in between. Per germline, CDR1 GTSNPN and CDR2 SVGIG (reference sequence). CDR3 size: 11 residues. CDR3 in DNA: TGTGCCTGGAGTGCCCAAGGGCCCCAGCATTTT. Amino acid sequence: CAWSAQGPQHF.

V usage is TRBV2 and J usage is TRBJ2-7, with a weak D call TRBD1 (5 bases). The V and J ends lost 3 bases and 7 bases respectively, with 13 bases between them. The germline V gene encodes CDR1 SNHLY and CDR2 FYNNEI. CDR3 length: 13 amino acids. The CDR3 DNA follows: TGTGCCAGCAGTGACGCAGGGATAGGAGAGCAGTACTTC. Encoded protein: CASSDAGIGEQYF.

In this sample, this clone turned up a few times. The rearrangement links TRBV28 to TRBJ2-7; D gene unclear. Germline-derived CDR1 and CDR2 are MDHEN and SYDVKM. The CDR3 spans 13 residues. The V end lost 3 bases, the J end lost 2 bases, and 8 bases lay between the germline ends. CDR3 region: CASSLDSTYEQYF. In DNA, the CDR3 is TGTGCCAGCAGTTTGGATTCGACCTACGAGCAGTACTTC. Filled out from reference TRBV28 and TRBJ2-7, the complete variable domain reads DVKVTQSSRYLVKRTGEKVFLECVQDMDHENMFWYRQDPGLGLRLIYFSYDVKMKEKGDIPEGYSVSREKKERFSLILESASTNQTSMYLCASSLDSTYEQYFGPGTRLTVT.

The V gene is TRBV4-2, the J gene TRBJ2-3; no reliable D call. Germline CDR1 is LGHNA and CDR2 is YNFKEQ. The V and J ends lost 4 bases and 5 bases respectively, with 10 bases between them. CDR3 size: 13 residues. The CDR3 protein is CASSLDRLDTQYF. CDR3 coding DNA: TGTGCCAGCAGCCTTGACCGACTAGATACGCAGTATTTT.

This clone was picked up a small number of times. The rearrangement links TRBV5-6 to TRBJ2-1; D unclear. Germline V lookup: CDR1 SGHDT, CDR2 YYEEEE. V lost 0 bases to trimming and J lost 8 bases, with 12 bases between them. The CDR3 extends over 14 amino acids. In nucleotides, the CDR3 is TGTGCCAGCAGCTTGGGTTCGGGTTCGGATGAGCAGTTCTTC. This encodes CASSLGSGSDEQFF.